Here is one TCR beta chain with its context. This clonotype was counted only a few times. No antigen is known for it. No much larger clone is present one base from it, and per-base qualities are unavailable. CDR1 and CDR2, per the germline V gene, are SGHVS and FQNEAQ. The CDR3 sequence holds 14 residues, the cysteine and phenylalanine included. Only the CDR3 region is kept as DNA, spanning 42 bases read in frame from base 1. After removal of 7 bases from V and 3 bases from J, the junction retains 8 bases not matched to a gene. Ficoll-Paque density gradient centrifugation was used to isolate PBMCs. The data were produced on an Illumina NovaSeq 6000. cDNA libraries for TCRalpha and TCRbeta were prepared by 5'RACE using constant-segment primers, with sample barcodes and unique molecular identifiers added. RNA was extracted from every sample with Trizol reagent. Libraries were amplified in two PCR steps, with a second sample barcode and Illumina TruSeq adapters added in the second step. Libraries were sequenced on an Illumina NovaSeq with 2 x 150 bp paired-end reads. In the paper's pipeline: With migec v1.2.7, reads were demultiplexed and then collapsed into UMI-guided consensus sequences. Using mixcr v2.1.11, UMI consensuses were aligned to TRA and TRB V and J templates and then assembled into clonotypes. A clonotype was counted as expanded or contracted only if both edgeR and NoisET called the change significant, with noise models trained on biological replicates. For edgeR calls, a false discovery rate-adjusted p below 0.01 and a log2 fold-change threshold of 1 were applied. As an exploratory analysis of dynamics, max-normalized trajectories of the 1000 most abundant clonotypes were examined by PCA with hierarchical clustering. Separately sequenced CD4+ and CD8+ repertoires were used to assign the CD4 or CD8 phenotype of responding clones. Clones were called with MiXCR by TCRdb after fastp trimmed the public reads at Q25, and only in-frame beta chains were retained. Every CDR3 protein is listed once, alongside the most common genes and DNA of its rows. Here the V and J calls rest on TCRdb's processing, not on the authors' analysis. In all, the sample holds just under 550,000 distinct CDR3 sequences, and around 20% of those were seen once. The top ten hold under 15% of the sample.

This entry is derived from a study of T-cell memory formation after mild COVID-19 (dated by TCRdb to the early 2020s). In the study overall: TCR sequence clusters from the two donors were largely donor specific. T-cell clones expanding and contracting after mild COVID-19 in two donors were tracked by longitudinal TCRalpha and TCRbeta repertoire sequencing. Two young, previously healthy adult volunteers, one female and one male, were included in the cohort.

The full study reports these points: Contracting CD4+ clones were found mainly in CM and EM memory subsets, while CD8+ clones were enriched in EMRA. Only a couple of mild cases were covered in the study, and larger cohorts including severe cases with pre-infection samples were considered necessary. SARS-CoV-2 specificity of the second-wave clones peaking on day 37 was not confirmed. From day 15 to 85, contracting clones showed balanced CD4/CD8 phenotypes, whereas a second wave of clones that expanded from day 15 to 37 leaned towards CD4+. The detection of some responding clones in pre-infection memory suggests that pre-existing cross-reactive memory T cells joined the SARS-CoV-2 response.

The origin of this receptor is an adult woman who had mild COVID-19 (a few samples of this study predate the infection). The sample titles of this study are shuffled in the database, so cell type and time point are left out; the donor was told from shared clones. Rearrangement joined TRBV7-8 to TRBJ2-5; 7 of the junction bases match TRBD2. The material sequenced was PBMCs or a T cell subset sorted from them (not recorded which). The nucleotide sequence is TGTGCCAGCACCGGCTGGGGAGGGGAAGAGACCCAGTACTTC. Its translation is CASTGWGGEETQYF.